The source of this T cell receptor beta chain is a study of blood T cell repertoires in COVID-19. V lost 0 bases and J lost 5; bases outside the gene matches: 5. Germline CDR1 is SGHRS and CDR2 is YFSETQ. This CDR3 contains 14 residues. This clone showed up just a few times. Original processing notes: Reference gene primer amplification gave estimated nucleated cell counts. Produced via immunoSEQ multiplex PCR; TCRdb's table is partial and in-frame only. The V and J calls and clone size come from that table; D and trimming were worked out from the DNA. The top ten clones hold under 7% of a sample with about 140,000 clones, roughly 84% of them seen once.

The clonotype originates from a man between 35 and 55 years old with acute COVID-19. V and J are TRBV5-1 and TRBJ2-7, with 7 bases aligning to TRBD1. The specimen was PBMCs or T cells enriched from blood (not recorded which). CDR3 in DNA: TGCGCCAGCAGCTTGGCAGGACAGGCCAACGAGCAGTACTTC. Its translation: CASSLAGQANEQYF.